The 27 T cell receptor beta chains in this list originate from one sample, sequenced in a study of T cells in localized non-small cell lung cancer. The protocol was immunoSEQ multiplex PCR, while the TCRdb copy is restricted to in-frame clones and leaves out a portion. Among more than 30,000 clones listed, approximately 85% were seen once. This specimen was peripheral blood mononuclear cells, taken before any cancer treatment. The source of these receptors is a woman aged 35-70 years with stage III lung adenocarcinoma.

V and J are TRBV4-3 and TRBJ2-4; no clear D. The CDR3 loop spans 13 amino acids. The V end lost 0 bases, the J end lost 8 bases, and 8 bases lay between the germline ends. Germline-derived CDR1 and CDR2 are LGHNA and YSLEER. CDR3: CASSQEGGDIQYF. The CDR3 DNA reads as TGCGCCAGCAGCCAAGAAGGTGGGGACATTCAGTACTTC.

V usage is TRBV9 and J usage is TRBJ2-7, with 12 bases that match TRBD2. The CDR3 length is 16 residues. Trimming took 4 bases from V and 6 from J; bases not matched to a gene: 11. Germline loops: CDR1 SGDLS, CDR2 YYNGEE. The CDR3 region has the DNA TGTGCCAGCAGCACAAACCCGACTAGCGGGAGTGGCGAGCAGTACTTC. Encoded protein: CASSTNPTSGSGEQYF.

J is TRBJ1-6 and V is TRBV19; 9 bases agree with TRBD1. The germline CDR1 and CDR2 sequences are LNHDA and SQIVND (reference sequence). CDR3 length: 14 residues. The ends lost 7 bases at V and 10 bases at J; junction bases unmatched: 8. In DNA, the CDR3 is TGTGCCAGTAACGCCGGGACAGGGAGGTCACCCCTCCACTTT. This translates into CASNAGTGRSPLHF.

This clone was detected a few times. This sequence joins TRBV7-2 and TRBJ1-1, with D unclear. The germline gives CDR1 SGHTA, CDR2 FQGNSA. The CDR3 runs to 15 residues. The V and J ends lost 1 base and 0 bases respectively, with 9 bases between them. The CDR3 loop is CASSLVWRMNTEAFF. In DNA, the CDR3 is TGTGCCAGCAGCTTAGTTTGGCGGATGAACACTGAAGCTTTCTTT. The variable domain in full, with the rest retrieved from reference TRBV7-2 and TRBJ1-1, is GAGVSQSPSNKVTEKGKDVELRCDPISGHTALYWYRQSLGQGLEFLIYFQGNSAPDKSGLPSDRFSAERTGGSVSTLTIQRTQQEDSAVYLCASSLVWRMNTEAFFGQGTRLTVV.

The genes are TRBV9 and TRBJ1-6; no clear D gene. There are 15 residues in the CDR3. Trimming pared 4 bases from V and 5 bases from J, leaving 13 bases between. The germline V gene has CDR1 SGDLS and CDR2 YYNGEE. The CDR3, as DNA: TGTGCCAGCAGCTCCGGCGACCCTGATAATTCACCCCTCCACTTT. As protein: CASSSGDPDNSPLHF.

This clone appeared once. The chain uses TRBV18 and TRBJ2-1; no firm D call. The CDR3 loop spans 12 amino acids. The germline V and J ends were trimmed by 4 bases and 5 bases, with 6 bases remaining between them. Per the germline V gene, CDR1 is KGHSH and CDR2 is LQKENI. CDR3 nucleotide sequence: TGTGCCAGCTCACGCTTTGACAATGAGCAGTTCTTC. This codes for CASSRFDNEQFF.

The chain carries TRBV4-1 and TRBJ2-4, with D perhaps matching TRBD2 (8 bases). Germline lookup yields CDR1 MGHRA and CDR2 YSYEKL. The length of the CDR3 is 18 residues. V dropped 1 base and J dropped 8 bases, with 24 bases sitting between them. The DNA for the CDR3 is TGCGCCAGCAGCCAAGTCGGCGCTAGCGGGTATCAGGGGGACATTCAGTACTTC. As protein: CASSQVGASGYQGDIQYF.

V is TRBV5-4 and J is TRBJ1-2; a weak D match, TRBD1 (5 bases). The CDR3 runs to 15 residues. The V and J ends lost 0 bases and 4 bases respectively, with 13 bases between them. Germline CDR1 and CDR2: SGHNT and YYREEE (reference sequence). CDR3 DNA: TGTGCCAGCAGCTTGGTCTCCAGGGAGGCCTATGGCTACACCTTC. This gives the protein CASSLVSREAYGYTF.

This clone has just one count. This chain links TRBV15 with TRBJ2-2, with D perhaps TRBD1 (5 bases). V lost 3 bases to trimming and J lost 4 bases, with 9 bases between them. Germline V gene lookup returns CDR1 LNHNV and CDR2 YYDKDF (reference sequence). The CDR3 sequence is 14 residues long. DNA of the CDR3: TGTGCCACCAGCAGCGGACATCCCACCGGGGAGCTGTTTTTT. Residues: CATSSGHPTGELFF.

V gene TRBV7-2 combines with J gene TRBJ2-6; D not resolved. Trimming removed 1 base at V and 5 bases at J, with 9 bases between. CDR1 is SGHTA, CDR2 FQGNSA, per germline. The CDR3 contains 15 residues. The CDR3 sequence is CASSLDGRRANVLTF. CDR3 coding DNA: TGTGCCAGCAGCTTAGATGGTCGGAGGGCCAACGTCCTGACTTTC.

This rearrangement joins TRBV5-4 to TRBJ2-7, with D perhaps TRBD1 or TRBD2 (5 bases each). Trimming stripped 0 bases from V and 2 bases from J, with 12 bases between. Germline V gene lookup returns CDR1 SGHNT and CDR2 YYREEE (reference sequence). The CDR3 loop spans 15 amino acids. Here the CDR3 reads CASSLDRDAAYEQYF. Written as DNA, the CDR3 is TGTGCCAGCAGCTTGGACCGGGACGCAGCCTACGAGCAGTACTTC.

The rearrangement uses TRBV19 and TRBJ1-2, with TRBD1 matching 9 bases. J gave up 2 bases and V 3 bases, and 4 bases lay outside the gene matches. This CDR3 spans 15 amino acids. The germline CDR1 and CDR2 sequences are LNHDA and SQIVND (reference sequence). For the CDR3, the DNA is TGTGCCAGTAGTATCCCGGGACAGGGAAACTATGGCTACACCTTC. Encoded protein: CASSIPGQGNYGYTF.

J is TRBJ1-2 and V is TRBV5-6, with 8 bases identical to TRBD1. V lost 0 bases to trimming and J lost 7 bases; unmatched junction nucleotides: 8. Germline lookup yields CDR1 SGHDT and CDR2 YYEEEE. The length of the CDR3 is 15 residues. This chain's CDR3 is CASSLALTGAGGYTF. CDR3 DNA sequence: TGTGCCAGCAGCTTGGCGCTGACAGGGGCGGGTGGCTACACCTTC.

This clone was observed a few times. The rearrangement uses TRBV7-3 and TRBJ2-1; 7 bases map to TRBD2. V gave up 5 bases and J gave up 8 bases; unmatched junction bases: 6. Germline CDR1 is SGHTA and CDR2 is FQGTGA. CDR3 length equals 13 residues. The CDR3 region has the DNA TGTGCCAGCAGCCCAGTTGCGGGGGATGAGCAGTTCTTC. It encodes CASSPVAGDEQFF.

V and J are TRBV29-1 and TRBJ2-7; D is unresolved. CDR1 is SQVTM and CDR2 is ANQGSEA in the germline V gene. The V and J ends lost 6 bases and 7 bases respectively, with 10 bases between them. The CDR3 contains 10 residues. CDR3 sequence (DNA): TGCAGCGTCCTTTTGGGGGAGCAGTACTTC. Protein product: CSVLLGEQYF.

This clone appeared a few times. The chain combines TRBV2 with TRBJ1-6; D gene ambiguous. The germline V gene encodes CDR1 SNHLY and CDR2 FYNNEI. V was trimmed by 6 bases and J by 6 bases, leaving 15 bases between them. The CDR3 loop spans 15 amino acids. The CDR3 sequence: CASRDRSGFNSPLHF. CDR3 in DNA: TGTGCCAGCAGGGATCGTTCGGGGTTTAATTCACCCCTCCACTTT. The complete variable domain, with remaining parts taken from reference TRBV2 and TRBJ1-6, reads EPEVTQTPSHQVTQMGQEVILRCVPISNHLYFYWYRQILGQKVEFLVSFYNNEISEKSEIFDDQFSVERPDGSNFTLKIRSTKLEDSAMYFCASRDRSGFNSPLHFGNGTRLTVT.

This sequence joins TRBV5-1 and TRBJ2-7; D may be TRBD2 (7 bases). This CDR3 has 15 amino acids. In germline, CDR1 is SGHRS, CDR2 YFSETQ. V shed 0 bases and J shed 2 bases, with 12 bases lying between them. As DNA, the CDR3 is TGCGCCAGCAGCTTGGCGGGGGGCGGAACCTACGAGCAGTACTTC. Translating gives CASSLAGGGTYEQYF.

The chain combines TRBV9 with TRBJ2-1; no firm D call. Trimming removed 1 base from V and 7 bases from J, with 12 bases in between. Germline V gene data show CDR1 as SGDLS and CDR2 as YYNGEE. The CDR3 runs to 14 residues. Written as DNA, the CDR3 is TGTGCCAGCAGCGTACTGAACGAAGGGAATGAGCAGTTCTTC. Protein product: CASSVLNEGNEQFF.

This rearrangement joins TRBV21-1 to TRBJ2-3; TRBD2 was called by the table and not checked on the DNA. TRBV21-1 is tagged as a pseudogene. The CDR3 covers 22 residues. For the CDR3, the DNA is TGTGCCAGCAGCCGCCCTGGGCAAAATTGCGGGGGCCCACAACCTAGCACAGATACGCAGTATTTT. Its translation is CASSRPGQNCGGPQPSTDTQYF.

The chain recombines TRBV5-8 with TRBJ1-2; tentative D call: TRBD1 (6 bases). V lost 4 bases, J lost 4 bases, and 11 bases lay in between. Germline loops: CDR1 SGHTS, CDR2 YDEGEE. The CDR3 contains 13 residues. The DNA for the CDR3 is TGTGCCAGCAGCCCGGACAGCTTCTATGGCTACACCTTC. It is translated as CASSPDSFYGYTF.

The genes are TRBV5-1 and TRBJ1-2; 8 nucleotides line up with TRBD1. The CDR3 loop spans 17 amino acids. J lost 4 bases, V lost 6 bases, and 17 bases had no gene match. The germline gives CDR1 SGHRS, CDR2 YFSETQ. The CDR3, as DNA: TGCGCCAGCACTGGGGCAGGGGGCTCCCCACCTCTCTATGGCTACACCTTC. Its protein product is CASTGAGGSPPLYGYTF.

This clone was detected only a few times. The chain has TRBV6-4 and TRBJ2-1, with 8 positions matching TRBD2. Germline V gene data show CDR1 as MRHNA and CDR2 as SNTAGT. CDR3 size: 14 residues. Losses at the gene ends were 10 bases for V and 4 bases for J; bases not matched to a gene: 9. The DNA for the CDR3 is TGTGCCACCTCCTCGGGACTAGATTACAATGAGCAGTTCTTC. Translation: CATSSGLDYNEQFF.

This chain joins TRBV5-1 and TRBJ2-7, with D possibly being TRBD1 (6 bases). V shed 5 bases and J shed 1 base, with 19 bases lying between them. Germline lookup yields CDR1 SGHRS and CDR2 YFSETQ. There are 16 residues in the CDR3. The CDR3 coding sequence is TGCGCCAGCAGTCTTCTAGGACAGAGAGGGTCCTACGAGCAGTACTTC. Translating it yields CASSLLGQRGSYEQYF.

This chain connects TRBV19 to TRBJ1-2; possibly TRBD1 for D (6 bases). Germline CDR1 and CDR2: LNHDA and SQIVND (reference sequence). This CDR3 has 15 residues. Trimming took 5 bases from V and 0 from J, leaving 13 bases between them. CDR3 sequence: CASSSGQPPNYGYTF. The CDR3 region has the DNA TGTGCCAGTAGTTCAGGACAGCCTCCTAACTATGGCTACACCTTC.

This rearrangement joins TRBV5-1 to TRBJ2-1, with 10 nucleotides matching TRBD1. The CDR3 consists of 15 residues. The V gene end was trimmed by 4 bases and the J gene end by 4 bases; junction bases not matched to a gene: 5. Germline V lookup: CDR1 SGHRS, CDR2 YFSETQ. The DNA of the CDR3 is TGCGCCAGCAGCCAAGACAGGGGGCAGTACAATGAGCAGTTCTTC. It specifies CASSQDRGQYNEQFF.

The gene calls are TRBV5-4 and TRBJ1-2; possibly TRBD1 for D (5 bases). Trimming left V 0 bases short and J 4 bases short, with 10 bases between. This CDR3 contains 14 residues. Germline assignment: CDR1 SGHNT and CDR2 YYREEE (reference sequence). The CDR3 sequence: CASSLGYRRYGYTF. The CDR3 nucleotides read TGTGCCAGCAGCTTGGGCTACAGGCGCTATGGCTACACCTTC.

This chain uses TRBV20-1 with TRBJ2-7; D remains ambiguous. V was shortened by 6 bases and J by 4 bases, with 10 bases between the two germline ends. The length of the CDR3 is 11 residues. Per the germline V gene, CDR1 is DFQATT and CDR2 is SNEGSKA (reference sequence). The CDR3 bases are TGCAGTGCCCCGTTCGAGTACGAGCAGTACTTC. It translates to CSAPFEYEQYF.